This entry lists 24 T cell receptor beta chains sequenced from one sample in a study of cytomegalovirus exposure and HLA in healthy donors. With 60 Vbeta and 13 Jbeta primers, the PCR was carried out. Profiling relied on immunoSEQ multiplex PCR, and the TCRdb table lists in-frame clones only, not all of them. Seen here are hundreds of thousands of clones, less than 85% observed once, and the top ten hold 0.63%. The specimen sequenced was PBMCs. The receptor set was obtained from a man younger than 35 in good health and CMV-seronegative.

The V call is TRBV11-2, the J call TRBJ2-5, with D tentatively TRBD2 (6 bases). Looked up from germline, CDR1 is SGHAT and CDR2 is FQNNGV. V was trimmed by 5 bases and J by 5 bases, leaving 9 bases between them. The CDR3 sequence is 12 residues long. The chain's CDR3 is CASSLRGETQYF. The DNA of the CDR3 is TGTGCCAGCAGCCTCCGGGGGGAGACCCAGTACTTC. The variable domain in full, completed from reference TRBV11-2 and TRBJ2-5, reads EAGVAQSPRYKIIEKRQSVAFWCNPISGHATLYWYQQILGQGPKLLIQFQNNGVVDDSQLPKDRFSAERLKGVDSTLKIQPAKLEDSAVYLCASSLRGETQYFGPGTRLLVL.

The rearrangement joins TRBV4-1 to TRBJ2-7; D perhaps matches TRBD2 (5 bases). The CDR3 is 13 amino acids. The V and J ends lost 1 base and 6 bases respectively, with 10 bases between them. From germline, CDR1 is MGHRA and CDR2 YSYEKL. CDR3 protein: CASSQGTPPEQYF. The CDR3 DNA reads as TGCGCCAGCAGCCAAGGGACTCCGCCCGAGCAGTACTTC.

V is TRBV7-9 and J is TRBJ2-5; D not resolved. Germline V gene lookup returns CDR1 SEHNR and CDR2 FQNEAQ (reference sequence). This CDR3 region has 15 residues. Deletions cut 5 bases from V and 2 bases from J, with 15 bases between. CDR3 region: CASSPPDWSQETQYF. The DNA of the CDR3 is TGTGCCAGCAGCCCGCCCGACTGGTCGCAAGAGACCCAGTACTTC.

V usage is TRBV6-5 and J usage is TRBJ2-3; 10 bases match TRBD2. CDR1 and CDR2 from the germline V gene are MNHEY and SVGAGI. This CDR3 is built from 15 residues. With V trimmed by 7 bases and J by 6 bases, 10 bases remained unmatched. The CDR3 bases are TGTGCCAGCACCTTCAGCGGGAGGGCCACCGATACGCAGTATTTT. Translated, it gives CASTFSGRATDTQYF.

The chain employs TRBV4-1 and TRBJ2-5; D perhaps matches TRBD2 (5 bases). The V and J ends lost 1 base and 4 bases respectively, with 10 bases between them. Germline CDR1 is MGHRA and CDR2 is YSYEKL. CDR3 size: 14 residues. This CDR3 reads CASSQGTSGETQYF. The CDR3 nucleotides are TGCGCCAGCAGCCAAGGCACTAGTGGAGAGACCCAGTACTTC.

The chain is built from TRBV15 and TRBJ2-1, with 12 nucleotides matching TRBD2. Unmatched junction bases numbered 10, after V lost 2 bases and J lost 8 bases. CDR3 length: 17 residues. Per the germline V gene, CDR1 is LNHNV and CDR2 is YYDKDF (reference sequence). The CDR3 nucleotides read TGTGCCACCAGCAGAATGCTAGCGGGAGGGCCAGGAGATGAGCAGTTCTTC. This translates into CATSRMLAGGPGDEQFF.

DNA for the CDR3: TGTGCCATCAGTGAGGCACTTCTAAACACTGAAGCTTTCTTT. Translating it yields CAISEALLNTEAFF. This rearrangement joins TRBV10-3 to TRBJ1-1; no clear D. V was pared by 2 bases and J by 2 bases, with 9 bases between. The CDR3 extends over 14 amino acids. Per the germline V gene, CDR1 is ENHRY and CDR2 is SYGVKD.

The gene calls are TRBV29-1 and TRBJ2-5, with no clear D. CDR1 SQVTM and CDR2 ANQGSEA come from the germline V gene. V lost 1 base and J 5 bases, leaving 8 bases between the germline ends. This CDR3 has 12 amino acids. This CDR3 reads CSVEGTGETQYF. The CDR3 DNA follows: TGCAGCGTTGAAGGCACGGGTGAGACCCAGTACTTC.

This clone occurred a few times. The rearrangement joins TRBV5-8 to TRBJ2-3, with 14 bases aligning to TRBD2. The CDR3 covers 16 residues. Germline CDR1 SGHTS, CDR2 YDEGEE. Unmatched junction bases numbered 6, after V lost 4 bases and J lost 5 bases. The CDR3 protein is CASSPGLAGEGDTQYF. As DNA, the CDR3 is TGTGCCAGCAGCCCGGGACTAGCGGGAGAGGGAGATACGCAGTATTTT.

The V call is TRBV5-6, the J call TRBJ2-7, with 10 bases that match TRBD2. Trimming cost V 2 bases and J 3 bases; bases outside gene matches: 5. The CDR3 sequence is 15 residues long. Germline-derived CDR1 and CDR2 are SGHDT and YYEEEE. The CDR3 is CASSFTGLANYEQYF. DNA of the CDR3: TGTGCCAGCAGCTTCACGGGACTAGCGAACTACGAGCAGTACTTC.

The CDR3 sequence: CASMIERQGAFSEQFF. In nucleotides, the CDR3 is TGTGCCAGCATGATAGAAAGACAGGGGGCATTCTCTGAGCAGTTCTTC. V usage is TRBV2 and J usage is TRBJ2-1; 10 bases fit TRBD1. The CDR3 is made up of 16 amino acids. The V gene's germline CDR1 is SNHLY and CDR2 FYNNEI. V gave up 7 bases and J gave up 9 bases; unmatched junction bases: 15.

This clone occurred a few times. V usage is TRBV5-1 and J usage is TRBJ1-5; D gene uncertain. The CDR3 runs to 13 residues. V dropped 3 bases and J dropped 4 bases, with 8 bases sitting between them. The germline CDR1 and CDR2 sequences are SGHRS and YFSETQ. CDR3 DNA: TGCGCCAGCAGCTCCGGTTCAAATCAGCCCCAGCATTTT. The encoded protein is CASSSGSNQPQHF.

This clone was picked up a small number of times. The chain has TRBV29-1 and TRBJ2-1; maybe TRBD2 (5 bases). The V gene lost 2 bases and the J gene lost 15 bases, with 11 bases spanning the gap. In germline, CDR1 is SQVTM, CDR2 ANQGSEA. This CDR3 has 10 amino acids. The CDR3 sequence: CSVELSGPFF. The DNA for the CDR3 is TGCAGCGTTGAACTGAGCGGACCGTTCTTC.

This rearrangement joins TRBV9 to TRBJ2-7, with D perhaps matching TRBD2 (6 bases). Germline V gene lookup returns CDR1 SGDLS and CDR2 YYNGEE. Trimming cost V 2 bases and J 0 bases, with 12 bases left between them. The CDR3 extends over 15 amino acids. CDR3 amino acids: CASSVSAGNSYEQYF. The CDR3 DNA sequence: TGTGCCAGCAGCGTCTCTGCGGGGAACTCCTACGAGCAGTACTTC.

Only a few counts were recorded for this clone. The V call is TRBV30, the J call TRBJ2-1, with 11 bases that match TRBD2. Germline V gene data show CDR1 as GTSNPN and CDR2 as SVGIG (reference sequence). J gave up 6 bases and V 1 base, and 20 bases lay outside the gene matches. The CDR3 covers 20 residues. This CDR3 is CAWSEGWLGFSGRAGNEQFF. The DNA of the CDR3 is TGTGCCTGGAGTGAGGGTTGGTTGGGTTTTAGCGGGAGGGCCGGCAATGAGCAGTTCTTC.

V is TRBV27 and J is TRBJ1-1, with no clear D. The CDR3 spans 15 residues. CDR1 MNHEY and CDR2 SMNVEV come from the germline V gene (reference sequence). The V and J ends lost 2 bases and 3 bases respectively, with 13 bases between them. The CDR3 nucleotides are TGTGCCAGCAGTTTAGGGAGCGGGTTCTACACTGAAGCTTTCTTT. This codes for CASSLGSGFYTEAFF.

The CDR3, as DNA: TGTGCCAGCAGCTTGGGATCCGGGGGACCCGAGAGGCGTCAGCCCCAGCATTTT. Translating it yields CASSLGSGGPERRQPQHF. The chain uses TRBV11-2 and TRBJ1-5, with a possible D match to TRBD1 (5 bases). Germline V gene sequence: CDR1 SGHAT, CDR2 FQNNGV. V was cut by 3 bases and J by 6 bases, with 24 bases left in between. This CDR3 comprises 18 residues. Combining the CDR3 with reference TRBV11-2 and TRBJ1-5 gives the whole variable domain EAGVAQSPRYKIIEKRQSVAFWCNPISGHATLYWYQQILGQGPKLLIQFQNNGVVDDSQLPKDRFSAERLKGVDSTLKIQPAKLEDSAVYLCASSLGSGGPERRQPQHFGDGTRLSIL.

V usage is TRBV7-6 and J usage is TRBJ1-2; D may be TRBD1 (5 bases). Germline V CDR1 and CDR2: SGHVS, FNYEAQ. This CDR3 region has 15 residues. Trimming pared 0 bases from V and 2 bases from J, leaving 10 bases between. CDR3: CASSLAQGRNYGYTF. DNA for the CDR3: TGTGCCAGCAGCTTAGCGCAGGGTAGGAACTATGGCTACACCTTC.

The rearrangement uses TRBV7-2 and TRBJ1-2, with D tentatively TRBD1 (6 bases). V was clipped by 2 bases and J by 4 bases, with 17 bases between them. Germline V gives CDR1 SGHTA, CDR2 FQGNSA. The CDR3 runs to 16 residues. The CDR3: CTSSLFNMGHIYGYTF. The CDR3 DNA follows: TGTACCAGCAGCTTATTCAATATGGGACATATCTATGGCTACACCTTC.

The V call is TRBV2, the J call TRBJ1-2; D remains unclear. The CDR3 sequence is 15 residues long. Germline-derived CDR1 and CDR2 are SNHLY and FYNNEI. V was clipped by 7 bases and J by 5 bases, with 20 bases between them. Here the CDR3 reads CASTRTTQRRYGYTF. DNA of the CDR3: TGTGCCAGCACCAGAACAACGCAACGGAGATATGGCTACACCTTC.

V and J are TRBV7-9 and TRBJ1-2; D perhaps matches TRBD1 (5 bases). Germline V lookup: CDR1 SEHNR, CDR2 FQNEAQ (reference sequence). There are 13 residues in the CDR3. Trimming took off 4 bases at V and 2 bases at J, with 8 bases between the two ends. CDR3 residues: CASSWGKNYGYTF. The DNA of the CDR3 is TGTGCCAGCAGCTGGGGCAAGAACTATGGCTACACCTTC.

For this clone: The identical CDR3 is also encoded by other nucleotide sequences in the sample. CDR3 sequence: CASSTTRPQHF. DNA for the CDR3: TGTGCCAGCAGCACTACCCGGCCCCAGCATTTT. V and J are TRBV28 and TRBJ1-5; unclear D gene. V lost 6 bases and J 9 bases, leaving 9 bases between the germline ends. CDR1 and CDR2 from the germline V gene are MDHEN and SYDVKM. The CDR3 loop spans 11 amino acids.

The chain employs TRBV18 and TRBJ2-1; 7 positions match TRBD2. The CDR3 loop spans 17 amino acids. The germline V gene has CDR1 KGHSH and CDR2 LQKENI. Trimming cost V 6 bases and J 11 bases; bases outside gene matches: 22. CDR3 coding DNA: TGTGCCAGCTCGCACCCGCTTAGTCAGGGACTACGAAGTAAGCAGTTCTTC. Translating it yields CASSHPLSQGLRSKQFF.

The chain links TRBV10-3 to TRBJ2-5, with TRBD1 matching over 8 bases. Gene TRBJ2-7 matches the end of the DNA better, so the J call may be wrong. CDR1 is ENHRY, CDR2 SYGVKD, per germline. The CDR3 has 13 amino acids. CDR3 sequence: CAISRGQDYEQYF. The CDR3 DNA sequence: TGTGCCATCAGTAGGGGACAGGACTACGAGCAGTACTTC.